This T cell receptor beta chain was documented in a study of CD8+ T cells in alopecia areata. Study summary: It was oral tofacitinib, at 5 to 10 mg twice daily, that treated patients received. Tofacitinib ran 6 to 18 months, followed by 6 months off drug.

Study-level points and caveats: There were also resident alphabeta T cells of normal skin sequenced in scalp samples. Clonality was higher in lesional than normal scalp, especially in alopecia totalis/universalis.

In germline, CDR1 is SNHLY, CDR2 FYNNEI. The V gene lost 6 bases and the J gene lost 0 bases, with 18 bases spanning the gap. This CDR3 has 17 amino acids. RNA extraction was followed by reverse transcription into cDNA, which acted as the sequencing template. Some clones are missing from TCRdb's copy, which holds only in-frame ones; the method was immunoSEQ multiplex PCR. The sample lists 150,000 or so clones; roughly 48% were seen once. Turning to this clone: Its antigen is not identified.

The chain employs TRBV2 and TRBJ2-4, with TRBD2 as a possible D gene (5 bases). Specimen: CD4+ T cells sorted from blood. The receptor was derived from a human donor with alopecia areata. The DNA of the CDR3 is TGTGCCAGCAGAGACCGTACTAGAACTACAGCCAAAAACATTCAGTACTTC. It specifies CASRDRTRTTAKNIQYF.